The rows below give T cell receptor beta chains drawn from one sample of a study of blood T cell repertoires in COVID-19. TCRdb keeps only in-frame clones here, not all; method: immunoSEQ multiplex PCR. The data contain 150,000 or so clones, roughly 76% of them singletons. Sample: peripheral blood. These receptors were collected from a human donor with acute or convalescent COVID-19. The donor label of this sample is uncertain. Each CDR3 is given with its conserved first and last residue. Each record gives: CDR3 DNA, CDR3 protein, clone size, D gene, V gene, J gene. The D gene is left open where the match is weak. Some rows have no size entry. The others give once, few or many, or a class for an expanded clone.

TGTGCCAGCAGCATCGGCGGACTAGCGGGGGTAGATACGCAGTATTTT	CASSIGGLAGVDTQYF	-	TRBD2	TRBV7-7	TRBJ2-3
TGCGCCAGCAGTGACGGGATCCAGTGGGGCTACACCTTC	CASSDGIQWGYTF	few	-	TRBV10-2	TRBJ1-2
TGTGCCAGCAGCCCCAGTTCACTAGCGGTAGATGAGCAGTTCTTC	CASSPSSLAVDEQFF	-	TRBD2	TRBV7-9	TRBJ2-1
TGTGCCAGCAGCCGCGGACAGGGGTTCAGCAATCAGCCCCAGCATTTT	CASSRGQGFSNQPQHF	few	TRBD1	TRBV5-6	TRBJ1-5
TGTGCCAGCAGCGTAGATGATAGCGGTAGCACAGATACGCAGTATTTT	CASSVDDSGSTDTQYF	-	-	TRBV9	TRBJ2-3
TGTGCCACCAGTGACCGACTGACAGATACGCAGTATTTT	CATSDRLTDTQYF	-	-	TRBV24-1	TRBJ2-3
TGCGCCAGCAGTGACCCGGACAGGGACGAGCAGTACTTC	CASSDPDRDEQYF	-	TRBD1	TRBV10-1	TRBJ2-7
TGTGCCAGTAGTCGGTCGGGGGGGGACAATGAGCAGTTCTTC	CASSRSGGDNEQFF	-	TRBD2	TRBV19	TRBJ2-1
TGTGCCAGCAGCTTAGGAGCGGGGCTCGGGGAGCTGTTTTTT	CASSLGAGLGELFF	few	TRBD2	TRBV7-9	TRBJ2-2
TGTGCCAGCAGCGGACCGGAGGGCGGGTATAATTCACCCCTCCACTTT	CASSGPEGGYNSPLHF	-	-	TRBV7-9	TRBJ1-6
TGTGCCAGCAGCTTAAGCCCCAATCAGCCCCAGCATTTT	CASSLSPNQPQHF	-	-	TRBV7-8	TRBJ1-5
TGTGCCAGCAGTGAGAACACTAATTCACCCCTCCACTTT	CASSENTNSPLHF	-	-	TRBV2	TRBJ1-6
TGCGCCAGCAGTGAGACCGGGACAGGGATCTTGTACCAGCCCCAGCATTTT	CASSETGTGILYQPQHF	-	TRBD1	TRBV10-1	TRBJ1-5
TGTGCCAGCAGCTTAGCGCCGGCTAGCGGGGGATGGAACACCGGGGAGCTGTTTTTT	CASSLAPASGGWNTGELFF	-	TRBD2	TRBV7-7	TRBJ2-2
TGTGCCAGCACCCTCGGGGTTGGTGGCTACACCTTC	CASTLGVGGYTF	-	-	TRBV12-3/TRBV12-4	TRBJ1-2
TGCAGCGTTGTGGCAGGTGGTTTAGAGAATGAGCAGTTCTTC	CSVVAGGLENEQFF	-	-	TRBV29-1	TRBJ2-1
TGTGCCAGCAGTTCCTTGGGAGGGGGGGAGTGGGAGACCCAGTACTTC	CASSSLGGGEWETQYF	-	-	TRBV6-5	TRBJ2-5
TGTGCCAGCAGCCCGGGGGACCTAGCCAAAAACATTCAGTACTTC	CASSPGDLAKNIQYF	-	-	TRBV7-9	TRBJ2-4
TGCGCCAGCAGCGGCGGGGTGAGCTCCTACAATGAGCAGTTCTTC	CASSGGVSSYNEQFF	-	-	TRBV5-1	TRBJ2-1
TGCGCCAGCAGCCCCCGGACAGGGGGCGAGAACACCGGGGAGCTGTTTTTT	CASSPRTGGENTGELFF	once	TRBD1	TRBV5-1	TRBJ2-2
TGTGCCAGCAGCCCACGCGGAGCGACTAACTATGGCTACACCTTC	CASSPRGATNYGYTF	-	-	TRBV11-2	TRBJ1-2
TGTGCCAGCAGCTCTATGGGCAATTCACCCCTCCACTTT	CASSSMGNSPLHF	-	-	TRBV11-2	TRBJ1-6
TGTGCCAGCAGCCATAGACAGGGGTTAACCTACGAGCAGTACTTC	CASSHRQGLTYEQYF	-	TRBD1	TRBV14	TRBJ2-7
TGTGCCAGCAGCACCGGGACAGGGGAGGATGAGCAGTTCTTC	CASSTGTGEDEQFF	once	TRBD1	TRBV9	TRBJ2-1
TGTGCCTGCGTCCGTGGGGGGGGCGAAAAACTGTTTTTT	CACVRGGGEKLFF	-	-	TRBV2	TRBJ1-4
TGTGCCACCCTCCAAACGCAGGCCGGGGAGCTGTTTTTT	CATLQTQAGELFF	-	-	TRBV19	TRBJ2-2
TGTGCCAGCAGTTTCAACAGGTACGACGAGCAGTACTTC	CASSFNRYDEQYF	-	-	TRBV12-3/TRBV12-4	TRBJ2-7
TGTGCCCATTCGGAAGGGGCCGAGCAGTACTTC	CAHSEGAEQYF	-	-	TRBV7-9	TRBJ2-7
TGCGCCACGACAACAGGGAGTACTAGCACAGATACGCAGTATTTT	CATTTGSTSTDTQYF	once	-	TRBV5-1	TRBJ2-3
TGTGCCACCAGTGGCCAGGGCAAAAACATTCAGTACTTC	CATSGQGKNIQYF	-	-	TRBV24-1	TRBJ2-4
TGCGCCAGCAGCCCCTCGACAGGGAAGGTGTATGGCTACACCTTC	CASSPSTGKVYGYTF	few	TRBD1	TRBV5-1	TRBJ1-2
TGTGCCACCAGCAGGGATCACAATTCACCCCTCCACTTT	CATSRDHNSPLHF	-	-	TRBV6-4	TRBJ1-6
TGTGCCAGCAGCTCACTAAGGGGGGAAAAACTGTTTTTT	CASSSLRGEKLFF	-	-	TRBV3-1/TRBV3-2	TRBJ1-4